The present T cell receptor beta chain was sequenced within a study of beta chain features in type 1 diabetes. This clone was seen just once. Its antigen is as yet unknown. V lost 7 bases, J lost 1 base, and 10 bases lay in between. The germline V gene encodes CDR1 KGHSH and CDR2 LQKENI. The CDR3 extends over 13 amino acids. Study-level points and caveats: Shorter TCRB CDR3s, moderately but significantly so, were found in Type 1 diabetes patients in all four CD4+ subsets.

Isolated RNA was reverse transcribed in full, so expressed TCRB transcripts were sequenced. Only in-frame clones appear in the TCRdb table, and some are missing; sequencing was by immunoSEQ multiplex PCR. The top ten hold 0.04% of the sample, which has hundreds of thousands of clones, about 14% seen once. One heparinised blood draw averaging roughly 100 mL was given by each donor. The chain couples TRBV18 to TRBJ2-5; TRBD2 is a possible D gene (5 bases). The material sequenced was naive CD4+ T cells from blood. The sequence was collected from a man aged 18 to 30 with type 1 diabetes. CDR3 bases: TGTGCCAGCTTAAGAGGACTCCAAGAGACCCAGTACTTC. Translated, it gives CASLRGLQETQYF. Full variable domain (missing parts from reference TRBV18 and TRBJ2-5): NAGVMQNPRHLVRRRGQEARLRCSPMKGHSHVYWYRQLPEEGLKFMVYLQKENIIDESGMPKERFSAEFPKEGPSILRIQQVVRGDSAAYFCASLRGLQETQYFGPGTRLLVL.